The clone carrying this TCR beta chain is categorized as medium-sized. The target antigen is unknown. A single record per CDR3 protein comes from TCRdb applying MiXCR to the reads. The sample yields a few hundred thousand distinct CDR3 sequences, roughly a third seen once. The data stem from a study of T cell repertoires in cytomegalovirus infection. V was cut by 1 base and J by 3 bases, with 24 bases left in between. The germline V gene encodes CDR1 LNHDA and CDR2 SQIVND (reference sequence). This CDR3 is 19 amino acids long. This chain joins TRBV19 and TRBJ1-1; no clear D. Source: cultured PBMCs, taken from culture after CMV antigen stimulation. The sequence was collected from a human donor in good health (CMV status not recorded). Some clones in this sample may be carry-over from other donors' samples. In DNA, the CDR3 is TGTGCCAGTAGTATAGTGGAGGCGGGGTCCAGTTATGCGGACACTGAAGCTTTCTTT. Translating it yields CASSIVEAGSSYADTEAFF.